A selection of T cell receptor beta chains follows, all from one sample in a study of lymphopenia after photon versus proton radiotherapy. TCRdb's copy holds only in-frame clones and misses some; the assay was immunoSEQ multiplex PCR. Among approximately 160,000 clones listed, around nine tenths were seen once. The material was peripheral blood, obtained from a patient treated with photon-based radiotherapy. Every receptor here comes from a man between 50 and 59 years old with gastric cancer. The CDR3 runs from the conserved cysteine through the conserved F or W.

J | V | CDR3
TRBJ2-5 | TRBV5-8 | CASSSWETQYF
TRBJ1-1 | TRBV7-2 | CAGIYRGMNTEAFF
TRBJ2-3 | TRBV29-1 | CSVGRDFQDTQYF
TRBJ2-5 | TRBV27 | CASSSVGDFRETQYF
TRBJ1-5 | TRBV10-1 | CASSDNRNQPQHF
TRBJ2-5 | TRBV5-4 | CASMGGVGETQYF
TRBJ1-2 | TRBV28 | CASSQRPTPYGYTF
TRBJ2-5 | TRBV7-2 | CASSLVGSRETQYF
TRBJ2-7 | TRBV15 | CATSLGTYEQYF
TRBJ2-7 | TRBV18 | CASSPHGGGGSYEQYF
TRBJ2-5 | TRBV5-1 | CASSLASQETQYF
TRBJ2-5 | TRBV2 | CASSERYTEETQYF
TRBJ1-2 | TRBV11-2 | CASSFGGTQNYGYTF
TRBJ2-1 | TRBV5-1 | CASSLELAGLFF
TRBJ2-7 | TRBV9 | CASSPGLVGAGGNYEQYF
TRBJ2-2 | TRBV4-3 | CASSRLSSTGELFF
TRBJ1-2 | TRBV25-1 | CASSRGQNYGYTF
TRBJ2-2 | TRBV11-2 | CASGTGAANTGELFF
TRBJ2-3 | TRBV7-2 | CASSSGGESTDTQYF
TRBJ2-3 | TRBV19 | CASSMRGGVGSSTDTQYF
TRBJ2-5 | TRBV18 | CASSPPGPVEETQYF
TRBJ2-2 | TRBV6-5 | CASTDGGIKGGELFF
TRBJ2-1 | TRBV28 | CASSLPGGSYNEQFF
TRBJ2-3 | TRBV5-1 | CASRPTSGRTDTQYF